This T cell receptor beta chain appears in the sequencing data of a study of graft-versus-host responses after intestinal transplantation. Overall study context: Recipients were given multivisceral, liver-intestinal, or isolated intestinal transplants.

CDR3 length equals 13 residues. Trimming shortened V by 5 bases and J by 5 bases, and 12 bases separated the two germline ends. Germline CDR1 reads MNHEY; CDR2 reads SVGAGI. Sequenced by immunoSEQ multiplex PCR; TCRdb stores in-frame clones only, minus some. The sample has about 70,000 clones; around 90% are singletons. Worth noting for this clone: The target antigen is unknown.

The J gene is TRBJ2-5, the V gene TRBV6-5; the D gene is possibly TRBD1 (5 bases). The source was unstimulated CD8+ T cells sorted from spleen or lymph node cells, collected before transplant. The receptor was derived from a human donor who was the organ donor for an intestinal transplant. CDR3 amino acids: CASSTGKGETQYF. The CDR3 DNA follows: TGTGCCAGCAGTACAGGAAAGGGGGAGACCCAGTACTTC.